This TCR delta chain was observed in a study of gamma-delta T cells after stem cell transplantation (dated by TCRdb to about 2016). The germline V gene encodes CDR1 GEAIGNYY and CDR2 EKD. From the cysteine through the phenylalanine, the CDR3 covers 14 amino acids. Only the CDR3 DNA is retained, 42 bases long and in frame from the first base. The library was made by RT-PCR. Reads for this sample came from an Illumina MiSeq. Clones were re-identified by TCRdb from the public reads with CATT, and rows with the same DNA were merged. Counted in this sample were about 1,600 delta-chain clones; around 7.7% of them appeared once. The ten largest clones take up 35% to 55% of the sample. This clone was detected only a few times. Which antigen it targets is not known. Since a far larger clone is one base different, this is likely a read error. The sample contains more than one DNA sequence encoding this CDR3.

The sequenced sample consisted of gamma-delta T cells. This TCR derives from a human donor. It is not recorded whose cells these are; they may come from a transplant donor. The V and J segments used are TRDV2 and TRDJ1; 7 bases in the junction line up with TRDD3. The CDR3 region: CACDTVLGTDKLIF. DNA sequence: TGTGCCTGCGACACTGTACTGGGGACCGATAAACTCATCTTT.